The sequence of this T cell receptor (beta chain) was determined in a study of Ad26.COV2.S vaccination and SARS-CoV-2 variants. As regards this clone: Antigen: not known.

Study-level points and caveats: Vaccine recipients surpassed placebo recipients in spike-specific TCR breadth. Considerable breadth of spike-specific CD8+ and CD4+ T cell responses has reportedly been documented following vaccination. The TCR-based breadth and depth measures might underestimate overall T cell responses.

The CDR3 is 11 residues long. Sequenced by immunoSEQ multiplex PCR; TCRdb stores in-frame clones only, minus some. The sample includes over 100,000 clones, roughly 80% of them seen just once. This chain connects TRBV21-1 to TRBJ1-1; no DNA check was done on the table's D call, TRBD1. TRBV21-1 is a recognized pseudogene. The sample in question was peripheral blood, obtained after recovery from COVID-19. This TCR came from a human donor who had recovered from COVID-19. CDR3 nucleotides: TGTGCTGGCAATTTGGCAGGGGAAGCTTTCTTT. It yields the protein CAGNLAGEAFF.